Listed below are T cell receptor beta chains from one sample, sequenced in a study of graft-versus-host responses after intestinal transplantation. For these TCRs, the target antigens are not known. Measured with immunoSEQ multiplex PCR; TCRdb has only the in-frame clones, and not every one. This sample has around 90,000 clones, with roughly 90% found just once. Material: unstimulated CD4+ T cells sorted from spleen or lymph node cells, obtained before intestinal transplant. The receptors here all came from a human donor who received an intestinal transplant. Each CDR3 is given with its conserved first and last residue.

V: TRBV7-3; J: TRBJ2-3; CDR3: CASSFMHIAGEDTQYF
V: TRBV7-9; J: TRBJ2-7; CDR3: CASSSVQGTFYEQYF
V: TRBV5-1; J: TRBJ2-7; CDR3: CASSYGAGMNEQYF
V: TRBV10-3; J: TRBJ2-3; CDR3: CAIMAGGPPDTQYF
V: TRBV4-2; J: TRBJ2-7; CDR3: CASSQVPTRRSSYEQYF
V: TRBV19; J: TRBJ2-4; CDR3: CASSTDRSGRAVRNIQYF
V: TRBV12-5; J: TRBJ2-1; CDR3: CASGFYTMSGAYNEQFF
V: TRBV28; J: TRBJ2-7; CDR3: CASSEQDEQYF
V: TRBV7-2; J: TRBJ2-7; CDR3: CASSLVAVPPYEQYF
V: TRBV28; J: TRBJ2-7; CDR3: CASSLTGEAPYEQHF
V: TRBV5-1; J: TRBJ1-1; CDR3: CASSGDRVATEAFF
V: TRBV15; J: TRBJ2-7; CDR3: CATSSAQPDRAYEQYF
V: TRBV4-1; J: TRBJ2-7; CDR3: CASSQGQGAAYEQYF
V: TRBV28; J: TRBJ2-4; CDR3: CASSSPRQGNGFAKNIQYF
V: TRBV5-1; J: TRBJ2-7; CDR3: CASSSPGTSGMSRYEQYF
V: TRBV28; J: TRBJ2-1; CDR3: CASNIQGLSEQFF
V: TRBV5-1; J: TRBJ2-1; CDR3: CASGREGQYEQFF
V: TRBV6-1; J: TRBJ2-7; CDR3: CASNQGLPTYEQYF
V: TRBV6-5; J: TRBJ1-1; CDR3: CASSKPSQGNTEAFF
V: TRBV7-9; J: TRBJ2-7; CDR3: CASSLAGHEQYF